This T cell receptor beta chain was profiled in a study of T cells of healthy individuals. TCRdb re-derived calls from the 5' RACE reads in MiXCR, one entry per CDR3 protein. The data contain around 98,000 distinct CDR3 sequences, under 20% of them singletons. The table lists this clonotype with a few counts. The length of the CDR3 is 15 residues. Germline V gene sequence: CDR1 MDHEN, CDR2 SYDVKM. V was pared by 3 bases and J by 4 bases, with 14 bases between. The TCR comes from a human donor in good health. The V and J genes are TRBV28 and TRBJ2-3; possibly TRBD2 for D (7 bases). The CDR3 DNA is TGTGCCAGCAGTTTCGTCAGGGGAGGGGCAGATACGCAGTATTTT. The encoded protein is CASSFVRGGADTQYF.